The sequence of this T cell receptor (beta chain) was determined in a study of blood T cell repertoires in COVID-19. Study background: The cDNA or gDNA used as material had been derived from T cells, B-cell-depleted T cells, or PBMCs.

The CDR3 totals 14 residues. Trimming cost V 7 bases and J 4 bases, with 14 bases left between them. CDR1 is MDHEN and CDR2 is SYDVKM in the germline V gene. Authors' methods: Amplification of reference gene primers was used by the study to estimate nucleated cell counts. Some clones are missing from TCRdb's copy, which holds only in-frame ones; the method was immunoSEQ multiplex PCR. The DNA was the basis for D and trimming; V, J and clone size are from that table. The data show some 670,000 clones, about 90% seen once. V and J are TRBV28 and TRBJ1-5; D remains unclear. Material: peripheral blood. The TCR originated in a woman aged 18-30 years with acute or convalescent COVID-19. CDR3 in DNA: TGTGCCAGCACTCCGGGGTGGGAGAATCAGCCCCAGCATTTT. It translates to CASTPGWENQPQHF.